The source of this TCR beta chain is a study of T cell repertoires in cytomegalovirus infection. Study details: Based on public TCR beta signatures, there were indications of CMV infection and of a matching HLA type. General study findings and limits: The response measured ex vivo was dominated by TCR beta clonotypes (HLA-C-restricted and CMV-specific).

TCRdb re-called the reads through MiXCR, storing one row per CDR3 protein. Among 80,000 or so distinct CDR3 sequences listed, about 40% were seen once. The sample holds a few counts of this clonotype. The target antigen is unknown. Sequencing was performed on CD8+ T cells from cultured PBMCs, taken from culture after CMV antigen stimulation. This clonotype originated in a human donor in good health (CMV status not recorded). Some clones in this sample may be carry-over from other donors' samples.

The CDR3 region is CASSYGQGSVGELFF. The CDR3, as DNA: TGCGCCAGCAGTTACGGACAGGGAAGTGTCGGGGAGCTGTTTTTT. The genes are TRBV4-1 and TRBJ2-2, with TRBD1 matching over 8 bases. Per germline, CDR1 MGHRA and CDR2 YSYEKL. There are 15 residues in the CDR3. The V gene end was trimmed by 6 bases and the J gene end by 7 bases; junction bases not matched to a gene: 10.